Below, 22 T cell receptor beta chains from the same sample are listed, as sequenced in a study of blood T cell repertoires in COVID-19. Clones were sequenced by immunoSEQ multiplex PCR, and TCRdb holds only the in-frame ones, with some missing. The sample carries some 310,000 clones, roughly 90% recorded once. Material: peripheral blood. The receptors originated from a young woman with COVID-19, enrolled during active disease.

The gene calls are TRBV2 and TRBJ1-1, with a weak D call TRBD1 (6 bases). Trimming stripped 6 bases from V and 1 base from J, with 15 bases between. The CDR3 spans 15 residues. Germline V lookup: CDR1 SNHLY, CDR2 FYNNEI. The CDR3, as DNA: TGTGCCAGCAGGCATGACACAGGGCCGAACACTGAAGCTTTCTTT. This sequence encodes CASRHDTGPNTEAFF.

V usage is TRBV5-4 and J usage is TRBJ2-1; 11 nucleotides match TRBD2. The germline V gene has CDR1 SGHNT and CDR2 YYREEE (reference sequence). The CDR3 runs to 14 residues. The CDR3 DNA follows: TGTGCATATCAGACTAGCGGGAACTACAATGAGCAGTTCTTC. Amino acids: CAYQTSGNYNEQFF.

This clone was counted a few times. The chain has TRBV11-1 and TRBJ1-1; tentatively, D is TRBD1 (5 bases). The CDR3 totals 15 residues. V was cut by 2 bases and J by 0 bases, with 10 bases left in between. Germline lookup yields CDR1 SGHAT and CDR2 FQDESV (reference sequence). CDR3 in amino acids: CASSLSRALNTEAFF. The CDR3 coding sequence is TGTGCCAGCAGCTTATCCAGGGCCTTGAACACTGAAGCTTTCTTT.

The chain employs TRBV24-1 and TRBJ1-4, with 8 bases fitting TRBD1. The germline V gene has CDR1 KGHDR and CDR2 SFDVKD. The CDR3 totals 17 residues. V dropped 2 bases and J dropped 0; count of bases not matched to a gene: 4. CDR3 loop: CATSDSGQGATNEKLFF. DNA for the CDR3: TGTGCCACCAGTGATTCCGGACAGGGAGCAACTAATGAAAAACTGTTTTTT.

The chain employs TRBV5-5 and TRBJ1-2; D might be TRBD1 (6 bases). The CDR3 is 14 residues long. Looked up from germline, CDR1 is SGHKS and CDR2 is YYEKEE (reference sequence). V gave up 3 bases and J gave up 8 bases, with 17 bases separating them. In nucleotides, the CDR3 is TGTGCCAGCAGCTCCGCTGACAGGTGGAACGGCTACACCTTC. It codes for CASSSADRWNGYTF.

The CDR3 DNA reads as TGTGCCAGCAAACCCGGACAAGGCTATAATTCACCCCTCCACTTT. As protein: CASKPGQGYNSPLHF. The chain employs TRBV6-5 and TRBJ1-6; tentatively, D is TRBD1 (5 bases). Trimming left V 7 bases short and J 3 bases short, with 13 bases between. CDR1 is MNHEY and CDR2 is SVGAGI in the germline V gene. This CDR3 is built from 15 residues.

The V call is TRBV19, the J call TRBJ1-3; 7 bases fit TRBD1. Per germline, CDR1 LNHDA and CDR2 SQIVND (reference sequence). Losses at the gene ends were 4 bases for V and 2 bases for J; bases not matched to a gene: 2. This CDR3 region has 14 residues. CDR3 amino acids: CASSSGTAGNTIYF. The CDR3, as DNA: TGTGCCAGTAGTAGTGGGACAGCTGGAAACACCATATATTTT. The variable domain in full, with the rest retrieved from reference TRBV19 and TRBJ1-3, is DGGITQSPKYLFRKEGQNVTLSCEQNLNHDAMYWYRQDPGQGLRLIYYSQIVNDFQKGDIAEGYSVSREKKESFPLTVTSAQKNPTAFYLCASSSGTAGNTIYFGEGSWLTVV.

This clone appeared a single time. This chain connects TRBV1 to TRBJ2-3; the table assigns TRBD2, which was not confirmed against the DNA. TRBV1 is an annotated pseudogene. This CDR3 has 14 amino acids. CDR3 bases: TGCACCAGCAGCCTCAAGCGGTCGTCAGATACGCAGTATTTT. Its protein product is CTSSLKRSSDTQYF.

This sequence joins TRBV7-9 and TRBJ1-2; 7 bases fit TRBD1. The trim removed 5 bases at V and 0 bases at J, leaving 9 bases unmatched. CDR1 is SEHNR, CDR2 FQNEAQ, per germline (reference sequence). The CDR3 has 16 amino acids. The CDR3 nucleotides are TGTGCCAGCAGCCAGCAGGGGGTCCGAGCTAACTATGGCTACACCTTC. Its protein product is CASSQQGVRANYGYTF.

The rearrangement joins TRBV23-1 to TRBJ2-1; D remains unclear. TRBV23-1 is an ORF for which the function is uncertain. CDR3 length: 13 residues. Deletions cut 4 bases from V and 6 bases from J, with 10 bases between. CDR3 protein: CASSPGHPNEQFF. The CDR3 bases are TGCGCCAGCAGTCCGGGTCATCCCAATGAGCAGTTCTTC.

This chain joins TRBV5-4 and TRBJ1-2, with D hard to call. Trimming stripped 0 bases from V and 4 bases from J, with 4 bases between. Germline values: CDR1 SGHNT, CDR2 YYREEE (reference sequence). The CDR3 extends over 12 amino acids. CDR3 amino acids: CASSLARYGYTF. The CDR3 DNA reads TGTGCCAGCAGCTTGGCCCGCTATGGCTACACCTTC. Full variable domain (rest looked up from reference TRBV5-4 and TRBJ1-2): ETGVTQSPTHLIKTRGQQVTLRCSSQSGHNTVSWYQQALGQGPQFIFQYYREEENGRGNFPPRFSGLQFPNYSSELNVNALELDDSALYLCASSLARYGYTFGSGTRLTVV.

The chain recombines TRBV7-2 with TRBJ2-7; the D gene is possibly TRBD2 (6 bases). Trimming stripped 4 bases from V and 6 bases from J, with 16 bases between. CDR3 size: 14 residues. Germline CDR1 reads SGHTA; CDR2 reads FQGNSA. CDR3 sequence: CASSSEGGRSEQYF. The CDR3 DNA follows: TGTGCCAGCAGCTCGGAGGGAGGCAGGAGCGAGCAGTACTTC.

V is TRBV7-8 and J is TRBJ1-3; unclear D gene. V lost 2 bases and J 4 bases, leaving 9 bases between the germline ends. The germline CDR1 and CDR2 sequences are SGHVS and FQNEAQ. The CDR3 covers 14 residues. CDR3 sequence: CASSLMGAGNTIYF. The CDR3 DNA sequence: TGTGCCAGCAGCTTAATGGGCGCCGGAAACACCATATATTTT.

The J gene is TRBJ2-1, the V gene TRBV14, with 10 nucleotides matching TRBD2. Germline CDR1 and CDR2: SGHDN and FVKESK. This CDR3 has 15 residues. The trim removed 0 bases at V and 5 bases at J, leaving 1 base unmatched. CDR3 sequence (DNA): TGTGCCAGCAGCCAAGAACTAGCGGGAAACAATGAGCAGTTCTTC. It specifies CASSQELAGNNEQFF.

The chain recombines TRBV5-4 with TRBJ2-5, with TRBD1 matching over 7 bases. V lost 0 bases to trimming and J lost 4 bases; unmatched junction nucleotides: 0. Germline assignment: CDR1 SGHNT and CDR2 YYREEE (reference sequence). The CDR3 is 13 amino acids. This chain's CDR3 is CASSLAGGETQYF. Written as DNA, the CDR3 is TGTGCCAGCAGCTTGGCAGGGGGAGAGACCCAGTACTTC.

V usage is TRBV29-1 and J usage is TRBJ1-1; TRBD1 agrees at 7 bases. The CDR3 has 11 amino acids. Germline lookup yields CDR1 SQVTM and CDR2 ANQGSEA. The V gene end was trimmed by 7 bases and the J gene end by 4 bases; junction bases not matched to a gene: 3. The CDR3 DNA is TGCAGCGCGACAGGGCCCACTGAAGCTTTCTTT. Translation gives CSATGPTEAFF.

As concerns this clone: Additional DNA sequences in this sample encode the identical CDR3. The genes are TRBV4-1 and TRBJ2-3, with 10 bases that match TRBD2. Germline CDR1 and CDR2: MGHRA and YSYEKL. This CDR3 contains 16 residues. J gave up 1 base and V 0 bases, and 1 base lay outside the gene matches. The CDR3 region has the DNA TGCGCCAGCAGCCAAGATACTAGCGGGGGCACAGATACGCAGTATTTT. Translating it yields CASSQDTSGGTDTQYF.

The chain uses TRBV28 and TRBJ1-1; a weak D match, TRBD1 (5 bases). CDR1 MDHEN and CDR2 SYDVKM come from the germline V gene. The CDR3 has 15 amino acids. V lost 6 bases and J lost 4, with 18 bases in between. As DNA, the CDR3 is TGTGCCAGCAGCCAACCGAGGGGAGGAGGCACTGAAGCTTTCTTT. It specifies CASSQPRGGGTEAFF.

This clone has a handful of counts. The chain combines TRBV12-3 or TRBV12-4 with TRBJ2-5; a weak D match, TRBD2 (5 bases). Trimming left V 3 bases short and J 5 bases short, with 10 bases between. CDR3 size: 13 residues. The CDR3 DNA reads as TGTGCCAGCAGTTTGGGGAGTGTGGAGACCCAGTACTTC. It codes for CASSLGSVETQYF.

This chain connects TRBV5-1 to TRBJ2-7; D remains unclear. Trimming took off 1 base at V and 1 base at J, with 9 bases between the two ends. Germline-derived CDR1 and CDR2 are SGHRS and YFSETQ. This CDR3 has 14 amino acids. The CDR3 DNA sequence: TGCGCCAGCAGCTTGCGAGTACCTTCCTACGAGCAGTACTTC. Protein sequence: CASSLRVPSYEQYF.

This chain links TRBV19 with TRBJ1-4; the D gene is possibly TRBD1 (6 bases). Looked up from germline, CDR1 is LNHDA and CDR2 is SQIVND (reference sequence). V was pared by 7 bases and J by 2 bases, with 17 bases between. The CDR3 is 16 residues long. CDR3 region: CASKKAGASTNEKLFF. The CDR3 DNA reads TGTGCCAGTAAGAAGGCGGGGGCCAGTACTAATGAAAAACTGTTTTTT.

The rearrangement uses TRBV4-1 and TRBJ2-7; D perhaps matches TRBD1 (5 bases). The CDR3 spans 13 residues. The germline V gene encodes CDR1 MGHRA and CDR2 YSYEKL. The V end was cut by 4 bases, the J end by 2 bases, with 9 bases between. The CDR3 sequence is CASSLQGTYEQYF. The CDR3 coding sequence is TGCGCCAGCAGCCTTCAGGGAACCTACGAGCAGTACTTC.